This T cell receptor (beta chain) was captured in a study of blood T cells in healthy people across ages. Study outcomes and limitations: Whereas aged donors had fewer naive CD4+ cells, long-lived donors had more of them and higher diversity.

Concerning this clonotype: Its antigen is still unknown.

Together with a sample-barcoded 5' primer, a J-beta primer mix was included in a second PCR lasting roughly 6 to 12 cycles. One entry per CDR3 protein results from TCRdb running MiXCR on the 5' RACE reads. This table holds about 930,000 distinct CDR3 sequences, roughly 29% found once. The CDR3 runs to 17 residues. V shed 8 bases, J shed 3 bases, and the junction held 15 bases outside the gene matches. CDR1 is MNHEY and CDR2 is SVGEGT in the germline V gene. These data were also reused for a study on T cells of mothers and their children. According to that study: The donors comprised about six children and their three healthy Caucasian mothers. Reads obtained per mother exceeded 8.5 million TCR beta CDR3 reads, with some 3 million obtained per child.

This receptor was obtained from a woman aged 40 to 55 in good health. Sequencing input: blood. This sequence joins TRBV6-2 or TRBV6-3 and TRBJ2-1, with TRBD2 matching 8 bases. CDR3 amino acids: CASDFPRRGGLYNEQFF. The CDR3, as DNA: TGTGCCAGCGACTTCCCGCGCCGGGGGGGCCTCTACAATGAGCAGTTCTTC.